What follows are 20 T cell receptor beta chains derived from one specimen sequenced in a study of tumor and adjacent non-tumor tissue in lung cancer. RNA was extracted from bulk tissue without any cell sorting. Three rounds of nested PCR, following a modified ARM-PCR protocol, produced the TCRbeta library. TCRdb redid the calling of the multiplex PCR reads with MiXCR, one entry per CDR3 protein. Among about 200,000 distinct CDR3 sequences, around 71% were seen once, and the ten largest hold about 23%. The sample comprised lung tumor tissue. The receptors shown here come from a man in his sixties with non-small cell lung cancer.

A remark on this clonotype: An end of the junction does not agree with germline; a read error may underlie this. The chain joins TRBV11-3 to TRBJ1-1; D is unresolved. Germline V gene lookup returns CDR1 SGHNT and CDR2 YENEEA. CDR3 length: 13 residues. The CDR3 sequence is CANSLNQNIEAFF. The CDR3 bases are TGTGCCAACAGCTTAAATCAGAACATTGAAGCTTTCTTT.

For this clonotype: An end of the junction differs from the germline gene, which may be a read error. The chain couples TRBV6-5 to TRBJ2-5; a weak D match, TRBD2 (7 bases). The germline V gene has CDR1 MNHEY and CDR2 SVGAGI. The CDR3 is 14 residues long. Here the CDR3 reads CASSDTGTAGAQSF. Written as DNA, the CDR3 is TGTGCCAGCAGTGATACCGGGACCGCGGGGGCCCAGAGCTTT.

The chain joins TRBV24-1 to TRBJ1-2, with D possibly TRBD1 on 5 matching bases. Deletions cut 3 bases from V and 6 bases from J, with 13 bases between. Germline-derived CDR1 and CDR2 are KGHDR and SFDVKD. The CDR3 is 14 residues long. The CDR3 DNA sequence: TGTGCCACCAGTGATAGTGAGGGGTACCATGGCTACACCTTC. Its translation: CATSDSEGYHGYTF.

About this clonotype: One junction end disagrees with the germline gene, perhaps due to a read error. The chain combines TRBV11-3 with TRBJ2-7; no definite D call. CDR3 size: 14 residues. Germline V lookup: CDR1 SGHNT, CDR2 YENEEA. The CDR3 region has the DNA TGTGCCGGAAGCTTAGATCTAACCCATTACGAACAGTACTTC. It codes for CAGSLDLTHYEQYF.

Notes on this clonotype: Because it lacks the conserved phenylalanine or tryptophan at the end, this CDR3 is likely a read error. Because the CDR3's place on the DNA is in doubt, the DNA is left out and the CDR3 is given as listed by TCRdb. The chain is built from TRBV5-1 and TRBJ2-3; TRBD1 is the table's D call, not checked against the DNA. Germline lookup yields CDR1 SGHRS and CDR2 YFSETQ. The CDR3 region is 13 residues in length, termini included. The CDR3 reads CASSLGNPLLLYV.

Only one count was recorded for this clonotype. The V call is TRBV20-1, the J call TRBJ2-1, with D maybe TRBD2 (7 bases). There are 15 residues in the CDR3. Germline V gene data show CDR1 as DFQATT and CDR2 as SNEGSKA (reference sequence). V was cut by 4 bases and J by 0 bases, with 13 bases left in between. The CDR3 sequence is CSAKGDYPSYNEQFF. In nucleotides, the CDR3 is TGCAGTGCTAAGGGGGACTACCCCTCCTACAATGAGCAGTTCTTC.

Points on this clonotype: This CDR3 is missing its conserved last phenylalanine or tryptophan, likely due to a read error. The gene calls are TRBV20-1 and TRBJ1-5; 8 positions agree with TRBD1. The CDR3 runs to 15 residues. Germline V gene sequence: CDR1 DFQATT, CDR2 SNEGSKA (reference sequence). V dropped 0 bases and J dropped 7; count of bases not matched to a gene: 8. CDR3 DNA: TGCAGTGCTAGAGATCAACAGGGGGGTGGGCAGCCCCAGCATTTG. Protein sequence: CSARDQQGGGQPQHL.

About this clonotype: At one end the junction does not follow the germline gene, possibly because of a read error. The chain carries TRBV11-2 and TRBJ2-3, with D maybe TRBD2 (6 bases). Germline CDR1 is SGHAT and CDR2 is FQNNGV. This CDR3 is 14 amino acids long. CDR3 loop: CAISAGLPADTQYF. The CDR3 region has the DNA TGTGCCATCAGCGCGGGACTCCCCGCAGACACGCAGTATTTT.

With regard to this clonotype: This may arise from a read error, as a much more abundant clone is one base away. The J gene is TRBJ2-1, the V gene TRBV5-5; the D gene is possibly TRBD1 (6 bases). Looked up from germline, CDR1 is SGHKS and CDR2 is YYEKEE (reference sequence). This CDR3 is 14 amino acids long. V lost 5 bases, J lost 3 bases, and 12 bases lay in between. The CDR3 protein is CASRLTGIYNEQFF. The CDR3 nucleotides are TGTGCCAGCAGGTTGACAGGTATCTACAATGAGCAGTTCTTC. Based on the CDR3 plus reference TRBV5-5 and TRBJ2-1, the full variable domain is DAGVTQSPTHLIKTRGQQVTLRCSPISGHKSVSWYQQVLGQGPQFIFQYYEKEERGRGNFPDRFSARQFPNYSSELNVNALLLGDSALYLCASRLTGIYNEQFFGPGTRLTVL.

As for this clonotype: This may stem from a read error, because a much larger clone lies one nucleotide away. The J gene is TRBJ1-1, the V gene TRBV5-1; D gene unclear. Trimming removed 4 bases at V and 2 bases at J, with 12 bases between. From germline, CDR1 is SGHRS and CDR2 YFSETQ. This CDR3 is built from 14 residues. CDR3 coding DNA: TGCGCCAGCAGCCCCCCCCTGGGCAACACTGAAGCTTTCTTT. It yields the protein CASSPPLGNTEAFF.

A remark on this clonotype: A junction boundary mismatches the germline segment, possibly from a read error. The chain combines TRBV11-2 with TRBJ2-3, with 9 bases fitting TRBD2. CDR1 and CDR2 from the germline V gene are SGHAT and FQNNGV. The CDR3 has 14 residues. The CDR3 bases are TGTACCAGCAAATTAGCGGGGGTAACAGATACGCAGTATTTT. This codes for CTSKLAGVTDTQYF.

Turning to this clonotype: A much larger clone lies a single base off, so this may be a read error. The chain links TRBV20-1 to TRBJ1-2; D is uncertain. The CDR3 runs to 13 residues. The germline V gene has CDR1 DFQATT and CDR2 SNEGSKA (reference sequence). CDR3 region: CSARNALNYVYTF. CDR3 in DNA: TGCAGTGCTAGGAACGCCCTTAACTATGTCTACACCTTC.

Notes on this clonotype: The junction departs from the called germline gene at one end, perhaps through a read error. The J gene is TRBJ2-1, the V gene TRBV11-3, with a possible D match to TRBD2 (5 bases). Germline CDR1 and CDR2: SGHNT and YENEEA. The CDR3 is made up of 15 amino acids. DNA for the CDR3: TGTGCCAGCAGCTTAGTGGGAGCCGCCTATAATGAGCAGTTCTTC. It specifies CASSLVGAAYNEQFF.

This clonotype was detected a few times. A much larger clone lies a single base off, so this may be a read error. The genes are TRBV11-1 and TRBJ1-1, with unresolved D. From germline, CDR1 is SGHAT and CDR2 FQDESV (reference sequence). The ends were cut back, 7 bases at V and 3 bases at J, with 12 bases in the middle. The CDR3 sequence is 13 residues long. CDR3 sequence: CASNYLRYTEAFF. The DNA of the CDR3 is TGTGCCAGCAACTATCTCAGGTACACTGAAGCTTTCTTT. Full variable domain (missing parts from reference TRBV11-1 and TRBJ1-1): EAEVAQSPRYKITEKSQAVAFWCDPISGHATLYWYRQILGQGPELLVQFQDESVVDDSQLPKDRFSAERLKGVDSTLKIQPAELGDSAMYLCASNYLRYTEAFFGQGTRLTVV.

This rearrangement joins TRBV30 to TRBJ2-3; D perhaps matches TRBD2 (6 bases). With 0 bases removed from V and 0 bases from J, the gap between germline ends came to 13 bases. The CDR3 covers 16 residues. CDR1 and CDR2 from the germline V gene are GTSNPN and SVGIG (reference sequence). The CDR3, as DNA: TGTGCCTGGAGTGTAGGGCTAGCGACGAGCACAGATACGCAGTATTTT. This translates into CAWSVGLATSTDTQYF.

This clonotype was detected only a few times. The rearrangement links TRBV28 to TRBJ2-4; D is ambiguous. V lost 6 bases and J 11 bases, leaving 11 bases between the germline ends. Germline V gives CDR1 MDHEN, CDR2 SYDVKM. CDR3 length: 11 residues. Here the CDR3 reads CASSSSRLQYF. The CDR3 DNA sequence: TGTGCCAGCAGCTCCAGCCGCCTTCAGTACTTC. Using reference TRBV28 and TRBJ2-4 for the parts outside the CDR3, the full variable domain is DVKVTQSSRYLVKRTGEKVFLECVQDMDHENMFWYRQDPGLGLRLIYFSYDVKMKEKGDIPEGYSVSREKKERFSLILESASTNQTSMYLCASSSSRLQYFGAGTRLSVL.

In DNA form, the CDR3 reads TGTGCCACCAGTGATGACAGGAACTCCTACGAGCAGTACTTC. Protein: CATSDDRNSYEQYF. This chain joins TRBV24-1 and TRBJ2-7, with D perhaps TRBD1 (6 bases). CDR3 length: 14 residues. Germline V CDR1 and CDR2: KGHDR, SFDVKD. Trimming stripped 3 bases from V and 0 bases from J, with 8 bases between.

In regard to this clonotype: An end of the junction does not agree with germline; a read error may underlie this. CDR3 in DNA: TGTGCCAGCAGCTTGAAGCAGGGCGAGAGAAGCCAGTATTTC. This gives the protein CASSLKQGERSQYF. The chain employs TRBV5-5 and TRBJ2-5, with D maybe TRBD1 (5 bases). Germline V lookup: CDR1 SGHKS, CDR2 YYEKEE (reference sequence). CDR3 length equals 14 residues.

This clonotype occurred once. A much larger clone sits a single nucleotide away, making a read error possible. The chain carries TRBV5-1 and TRBJ2-3; the D gene is possibly TRBD1 (6 bases). Germline CDR1 reads SGHRS; CDR2 reads YFSETQ. With 9 bases removed from V and 0 bases from J, the gap between germline ends came to 14 bases. The CDR3 is 14 amino acids. CDR3 sequence: CANRRGASTDTQYF. The CDR3 DNA reads as TGCGCCAACCGCAGGGGTGCTAGCACAGATACGCAGTATTTT.

Points on this clonotype: The junction differs from germline at one of its ends, possibly a read error. The V call is TRBV29-1, the J call TRBJ2-7; TRBD1 matches 10 bases. The CDR3 sequence is 14 residues long. Germline-derived CDR1 and CDR2 are SQVTM and ANQGSEA. The CDR3: CNGGQGVSSYEQYF. As DNA, the CDR3 is TGCAACGGTGGACAGGGGGTTAGCTCCTATGAGCAGTACTTC.